The rows below give T cell receptor beta chains drawn from one sample of a study of CD4 and CD8 cells across lung adenocarcinoma regions. One entry per CDR3 protein results from TCRdb running MiXCR on the PCR reads. This sample carries fewer than 20,000 distinct CDR3 sequences, approximately 50% of them seen once, and the ten largest clones take about 33%. Sample: CD8+ T cells from the center of a lung tumor. The receptors were sampled from a female donor with lung adenocarcinoma. The CD4 and CD8 labels of this study may be unreliable. Each CDR3 is given with its conserved first and last residue. Fields, in order: J gene, D gene, clone size, V gene, CDR3 DNA, CDR3 protein. A D gene is named only where the DNA matches it firmly. Not all rows give a size; the values are once, few, many and, for expanded clones, a class.

J: TRBJ2-3
D: NA
size: NA
V: TRBV27
DNA: TGTGCCAGCGGGGGTCTCGGGGGCCGTGGCAAAGAGACCCAGTATTTC
CDR3: CASGGLGGRGKETQYF

J: TRBJ2-5
D: TRBD2
size: NA
V: TRBV6-1
DNA: TGTGCCAGCGGGGCTAGCGGGGGCCGTGACAAAGAGACGCAGTACTTC
CDR3: CASGASGGRDKETQYF

J: TRBJ2-1
D: TRBD1
size: few
V: TRBV18
DNA: TGTGCCAGCTCACCCGGACAGGGGACGTACAATGAGCAGTTCTTC
CDR3: CASSPGQGTYNEQFF

J: TRBJ2-7
D: TRBD1
size: NA
V: TRBV6-1
DNA: TGTGCCAGCAGCCGGGACAGGGGGCTTTACGAGCAGTACTTC
CDR3: CASSRDRGLYEQYF

J: TRBJ1-2
D: TRBD1
size: large
V: TRBV6-1
DNA: TGTGCCAGCATCGCCGTTAGGACAGGGAATTATGGCTACACCTTC
CDR3: CASIAVRTGNYGYTF

J: TRBJ1-1
D: TRBD1
size: NA
V: TRBV7-2
DNA: TGTGCCAGCAGCAGACAGGGCATGAACACTGAAGCTTTCTTT
CDR3: CASSRQGMNTEAFF

J: TRBJ2-5
D: NA
size: NA
V: TRBV27
DNA: TGTGCCAGCGGGGGTCTCGGGGGCCGTGACACAGAGACCCAGTACTTC
CDR3: CASGGLGGRDTETQYF

J: TRBJ2-3
D: TRBD2
size: NA
V: TRBV27
DNA: TGTGCCAGCAGCCGGACTAGCGGGGGATTCACAGATACGCAGTATTTT
CDR3: CASSRTSGGFTDTQYF

J: TRBJ2-2
D: NA
size: NA
V: TRBV6-5
DNA: TGTGCCAGCAGTTACGTTGGGACTCAAGGGTCAGGGACGCAGTTTTTT
CDR3: CASSYVGTQGSGTQFF

J: TRBJ2-1
D: TRBD2
size: few
V: TRBV20-1
DNA: TGCAGTGCTAGCGATTGGACTAGCGGGGGGGGAGAGCAGTTCTTC
CDR3: CSASDWTSGGGEQFF

J: TRBJ1-1
D: NA
size: few
V: TRBV6-5
DNA: TGTGCCAGCAGTTACACCGGGGGAAGCACTGAAGCTTTCTTT
CDR3: CASSYTGGSTEAFF

J: TRBJ2-2
D: NA
size: many
V: TRBV6-1
DNA: TGTGCCAGCAGTCCACAGACAGCCCGATTCGGGGAGCTGTTTTTT
CDR3: CASSPQTARFGELFF

J: TRBJ2-5
D: TRBD2
size: NA
V: TRBV6-1
DNA: TGTGCCAGGAGCGGGGGCCGTGGCAAAGAGACCCAGTACTTC
CDR3: CARSGGRGKETQYF

J: TRBJ2-5
D: TRBD2
size: few
V: TRBV6-1
DNA: TGTGCCAGCAACCAGCGGGGAAGTCAAGAGACCCAGTACTTC
CDR3: CASNQRGSQETQYF

J: TRBJ2-4
D: NA
size: NA
V: TRBV6-1
DNA: TGTGCGGGCCGTGAGGGAGGTGGCCAAGAGACTCAGTACTTC
CDR3: CAGREGGGQETQYF

J: TRBJ2-3
D: NA
size: once
V: TRBV7-2
DNA: TGTGCCAGCAGCATCACAGATACGCAGTATTTT
CDR3: CASSITDTQYF

J: TRBJ2-5
D: NA
size: few
V: TRBV25-1
DNA: TGTGCCAGCAGTGGAAAGGTTTGGCGAGAGACCCAGTACTTC
CDR3: CASSGKVWRETQYF

J: TRBJ2-2
D: TRBD2
size: many
V: TRBV4-1
DNA: TGCGCCAGCAGCCAAGAAGCGGTGGTCGGAGCGGGGGGGTCTGGGGAGCTGTTTTTT
CDR3: CASSQEAVVGAGGSGELFF

J: TRBJ2-7
D: TRBD1
size: NA
V: TRBV6-5
DNA: TGTGCCAGCAGTTTCCTACAGGGGCGCGAGCAGTACTTC
CDR3: CASSFLQGREQYF

J: TRBJ2-5
D: NA
size: NA
V: TRBV6-1
DNA: TGTGCCAGGCTCGGGGGCGGTCACCAAGAGACCCAGTACTTC
CDR3: CARLGGGHQETQYF

J: TRBJ2-4
D: NA
size: NA
V: TRBV27
DNA: TGTGCCAGCAGTTTTCTGCATGGTAAAAACATTCAGTACTTC
CDR3: CASSFLHGKNIQYF

J: TRBJ2-5
D: TRBD1
size: NA
V: TRBV6-5
DNA: TGTGCCAGCAGTTACGGGACAGGGGGAGAGACCCAGTACTTC
CDR3: CASSYGTGGETQYF

J: TRBJ2-3
D: TRBD2
size: NA
V: TRBV4-1
DNA: TGCGCCAGCAGCCAAGGGGGAAGCGGGGGCCTTGGCCCAGAGACGCAGTATTTC
CDR3: CASSQGGSGGLGPETQYF

J: TRBJ2-3
D: NA
size: NA
V: TRBV25-1
DNA: TGTGCCAGCAGTGTGGGAGCGTGGGCCAAAGATACGCAGTATTTC
CDR3: CASSVGAWAKDTQYF

J: TRBJ2-4
D: NA
size: NA
V: TRBV6-1
DNA: TGTGCGGGGCTGGGAGCCAAAGACACTCAGTACTTC
CDR3: CAGLGAKDTQYF